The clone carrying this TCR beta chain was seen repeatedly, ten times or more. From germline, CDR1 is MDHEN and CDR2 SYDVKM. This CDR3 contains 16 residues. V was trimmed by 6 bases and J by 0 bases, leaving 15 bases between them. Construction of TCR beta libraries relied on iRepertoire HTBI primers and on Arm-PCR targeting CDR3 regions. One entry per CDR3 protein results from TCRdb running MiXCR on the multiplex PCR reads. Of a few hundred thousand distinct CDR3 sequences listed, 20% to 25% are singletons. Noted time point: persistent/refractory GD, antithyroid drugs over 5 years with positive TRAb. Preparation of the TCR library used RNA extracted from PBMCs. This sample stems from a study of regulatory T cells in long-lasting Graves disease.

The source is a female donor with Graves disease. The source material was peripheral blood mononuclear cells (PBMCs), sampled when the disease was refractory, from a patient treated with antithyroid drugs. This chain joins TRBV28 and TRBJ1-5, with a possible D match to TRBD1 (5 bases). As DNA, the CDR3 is TGTGCCAGCAGCACGGGACGGAACATTAGCAATCAGCCCCAGCATTTT. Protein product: CASSTGRNISNQPQHF. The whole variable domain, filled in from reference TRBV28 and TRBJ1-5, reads DVKVTQSSRYLVKRTGEKVFLECVQDMDHENMFWYRQDPGLGLRLIYFSYDVKMKEKGDIPEGYSVSREKKERFSLILESASTNQTSMYLCASSTGRNISNQPQHFGDGTRLSIL.